The entry below describes one TCR beta chain. Its antigen remains unknown. In three donor pairs, unstimulated naive, memory, effector memory and TEMRA subsets were sequenced. The sample belongs to a study of siplizumab effects on memory and regulatory T cells. The table came from immunoSEQ multiplex PCR; TCRdb's copy has only in-frame clones and leaves some out. Here the sample spans approximately 65,000 clones, less than 90% being singletons. Study-wide results and caveats: Naive T cells looked more diverse than memory cells and looked like major alloresponse contributors.

The CDR3 contains 16 residues. Germline V lookup: CDR1 SGHVS, CDR2 FQNEAQ. Germline trimming cut 2 bases from V and 5 bases from J; bases unmatched to any gene: 7. Source material: memory CD4+ T cells sorted from blood. This clonotype was sampled from a human donor in good health. The rearrangement links TRBV7-8 to TRBJ2-5; 11 nucleotides agree with TRBD2. CDR3 sequence: CASSLRLAGQQETQYF. In nucleotides, the CDR3 is TGTGCCAGCAGCTTACGACTAGCGGGACAGCAGGAGACCCAGTACTTC.